Following are 9 T cell receptor beta chains from one sample sequenced in a study of human versus mouse CDR3 diversity and MHC coevolution. Clones were sequenced by immunoSEQ multiplex PCR, and TCRdb holds only the in-frame ones, with some missing. This table holds about 77,000 clones, about nine tenths found once. The sequencing sample was made of naive CD4+ T cells from blood. The subset: CD45RO-negative CD62L-positive naive CD4 T cells. The receptors derive from a person aged 25 to 75 in good health.

The chain is built from TRBV2 and TRBJ1-5; D is unresolved. With 6 bases removed from V and 4 bases from J, the gap between germline ends came to 16 bases. Per the germline V gene, CDR1 is SNHLY and CDR2 is FYNNEI. The CDR3 spans 15 residues. The CDR3 here is CASSGNEGGNQPQHF. The CDR3 DNA follows: TGTGCCAGCAGCGGGAACGAGGGTGGGAATCAGCCCCAGCATTTT.

This chain joins TRBV18 and TRBJ1-2, with D possibly being TRBD1 (6 bases). The CDR3 contains 20 residues. The V gene lost 3 bases and the J gene lost 0 bases, with 26 bases spanning the gap. Germline V gene lookup returns CDR1 KGHSH and CDR2 LQKENI. The CDR3 sequence is CASSPLPAGQTLTSNYGYTF. CDR3 sequence (DNA): TGTGCCAGCTCACCGCTTCCCGCCGGACAGACACTAACTTCTAACTATGGCTACACCTTC.

This sequence joins TRBV28 and TRBJ1-1, with a weak D call TRBD1 (5 bases). The CDR3 sequence is 15 residues long. CDR1 is MDHEN and CDR2 is SYDVKM in the germline V gene. V was pared by 7 bases and J by 1 base, with 16 bases between. CDR3 in DNA: TGTGCCAGCACCTTCTCGGACACTCCGAACACTGAAGCTTTCTTT. This codes for CASTFSDTPNTEAFF.

CDR3 bases: TGCGCCAGCAGCTTTTATTTTGAGGGAAACACTGAAGCTTTCTTT. This sequence encodes CASSFYFEGNTEAFF. The V gene is TRBV5-1, the J gene TRBJ1-1; D gene uncertain. Trimming cost V 2 bases and J 2 bases, with 13 bases left between them. The germline V gene has CDR1 SGHRS and CDR2 YFSETQ. CDR3 length equals 15 residues.

The V call is TRBV11-2, the J call TRBJ2-1, with 11 positions matching TRBD2. The J segment lost 4 bases and the V segment lost 5 bases, leaving 16 bases of the junction unmatched. CDR3 size: 19 residues. CDR1 is SGHAT and CDR2 is FQNNGV in the germline V gene. DNA of the CDR3: TGTGCCAGCAGCGTTGGGAGACTAGCGGGATTTCGGCGATACAATGAGCAGTTCTTC. Its translation: CASSVGRLAGFRRYNEQFF.

The V and J genes are TRBV6-1 and TRBJ2-3; TRBD1 is a possible D gene (5 bases). Germline CDR1 is MNHNS and CDR2 is SASEGT. The CDR3 runs 15 residues. Trimming took off 7 bases at V and 2 bases at J, with 16 bases between the two ends. CDR3 sequence reads: CASKNGQGNTDTQYF. CDR3 DNA: TGTGCCAGCAAGAACGGGCAGGGAAACACAGATACGCAGTATTTT.

The chain joins TRBV5-1 to TRBJ2-5, with D perhaps matching TRBD1 (6 bases). The J call may be mistaken, given a closer DNA end match to TRBJ2-7. There are 14 residues in the CDR3. The germline V gene encodes CDR1 SGHRS and CDR2 YFSETQ. In nucleotides, the CDR3 is TGCGCCAGCAGCCTCGGACAGCCCTCCTACGAGCAGTACTTC. Its protein is CASSLGQPSYEQYF.

This clone was seen a single time. The chain carries TRBV6-5 and TRBJ1-2; 11 nucleotides line up with TRBD1. The CDR3 loop spans 15 amino acids. The germline V gene has CDR1 MNHEY and CDR2 SVGAGI. With 5 bases clipped from V and 7 bases from J, the junction kept 9 bases outside the gene matches. The CDR3 DNA sequence: TGTGCCAGCAGTGGACAGGGGGCTAATTCTTCTGGCTACACCTTC. Its protein product is CASSGQGANSSGYTF.

The chain is built from TRBV7-9 and TRBJ2-3; D unclear. Germline CDR1 is SEHNR and CDR2 is FQNEAQ (reference sequence). The CDR3 runs 16 residues. Trimming removed 3 bases from V and 3 bases from J, with 16 bases in between. The chain's CDR3 is CASSLWLGGVTDTQYF. CDR3 sequence (DNA): TGTGCCAGCAGCTTGTGGCTAGGTGGAGTTACAGATACGCAGTATTTT.